This T cell receptor (beta chain) was found in a study of B cell selection in AIRE deficiency. The study's findings and limits: Approximately 29% of healthy-shared Treg sequences were found among patient Tconv cells. Only about 9.3% of approximately 3,700 shared Treg sequences were patient-specific; 31.6% healthy-specific. With only TCRbeta sequenced, 30% to 45% of shared healthy Treg sequences overlapped Tconv.

The CDR3 extends over 14 amino acids. With 0 bases removed from V and 2 bases from J, the gap between germline ends came to 6 bases. CDR1 MGHDK and CDR2 SYGVNS come from the germline V gene. Clones were sequenced by immunoSEQ multiplex PCR, and TCRdb holds only the in-frame ones, with some missing. The sample yields about 20,000 clones, around 97% seen once. About this clone: Its antigen remains unidentified.

CD4+CD127+ cells were sorted as the conventional CD4 T cells. The gene calls are TRBV25-1 and TRBJ2-3; no firm D call. The clonotype was recovered from a human donor with AIRE deficiency. Source material: conventional CD4+ T cells sorted from PBMCs. The CDR3 bases are TGTGCCAGCAGTGAATACCATTTCACAGATACGCAGTATTTT. Amino acid sequence: CASSEYHFTDTQYF.